Described below is a single T cell receptor (beta chain) sequence and its context. This clonotype was counted ten times or more. The clone's antigen remains unknown. Per-base quality was not reported, and no clone a single base away is much larger than it. Moderately to severely active disease, a Clinical Activity Score of at least 3, a NOSPECS grade of at least 4, and a duration under 3 months were present in ophthalmopathy patients. The study excluded patients with uncontrolled infections, other autoimmune diseases, pregnancy or lactation. Clinical symptoms, serum thyroxine and TRAb, thyroid ultrasound, and orbital computed tomography formed the basis for the diagnoses. PBMCs were separated from about 10 ml of fresh peripheral blood using Ficoll-Paque density gradient centrifugation. Trizol reagent was used to extract total RNA, and RNA quality was then checked on an Agilent 2100 Bioanalyzer. These data belong to a study of T cells in Graves' hyperthyroidism and ophthalmopathy (dated by TCRdb to about 2019). About the full investigation: Peripheral blood samples were taken at the time of initial diagnosis, prior to any treatment. The paper reports TCR Vbeta CDR3 sequencing of roughly 140 peripheral blood samples: 40 or so ophthalmopathy, fewer than 80 hyperthyroidism and some 17 progressor patients. Thyroid tissue and blood T-cell repertoires from more than five Graves' hyperthyroidism patients were also compared in the study. Prospective prediction of ophthalmopathy was tested in an independent validation cohort consisting of 18 to 20 hyperthyroidism patients and around 17 patients who later progressed to ophthalmopathy. After sampling, hyperthyroidism patients received methimazole starting at 30 mg daily, and ophthalmopathy patients received high-dose intravenous methylprednisolone. For training and testing, the 100 or so patients in the discovery cohort were randomly divided in a 7:3 ratio. TCR V-J signatures able to tell the groups apart were searched for in a discovery cohort of approximately 95 patients, of whom approximately 40 had Graves' ophthalmopathy and 55 to 60 had stable Graves' hyperthyroidism.

Summary of the overall study and its limitations: Most expanded thyroid clonotypes (frequency above 0.001) were also detected in blood, a finding suggesting that blood repertoires may reflect thyroid immune responses. A model built on a 13 V-J signature distinguished ophthalmopathy from stable hyperthyroidism, reaching about 89% sensitivity and approximately 83% specificity in cross-validation and 80%/75% in testing. In validation, the model predicted progression to ophthalmopathy a median of around six months before onset, with around 70% sensitivity and about 72% specificity. No statistical method was used to set the sample size in advance, and investigators knew the group allocation.

The CDR3 measures 14 amino acids from cysteine to phenylalanine. The entry retains the CDR3 DNA only, 42 bases that are in frame from base 1. V has 3 bases trimmed and J has 4 bases trimmed; junction bases matching no gene number 5. CDR1 is given as SNHLY and CDR2 as FYNNEI, both from the germline V gene. Amplification of TCR beta CDR3 regions was carried out from RNA transcripts. A first-round RT-PCR of the TCR CDR3 used the HTBI primer set with the Qiagen OneStep RT-PCR kit. A second multiplex PCR round built the libraries, followed by size selection and purification. The libraries were sequenced on an Illumina HiSeq2000 using paired-end 100 bp reads. On the authors' methods: SOAPnuke was used to process the raw data, removing reads that contained adapters or uncalled bases, had a mean Phred below 15, or lacked an exact match to the constant primer or identifier. High-quality paired reads were merged using COPE v1.2.5, and each unique nucleotide sequence was defined as a clonotype. MiTCR v1.1 was used to align the clonotypes against IMGT TRBV, TRBD and TRBJ reference segments. Analysis was restricted to V-J combinations with a frequency above 0.0001, which covered 99.2% of repertoires. The TCS score was defined as F50 (clonal expansion) divided by E x V (chaos), with BLOSUM62-based TCRdist calculated between CDR3 peptides within each V-J. Welch's t-statistics and random forest reduced around 550 V-J features to roughly 13, which were used in a naive Bayes classifier (R e1071). TCRdb reanalyzed the raw reads on its own, using fastp at Q25 for trimming and MiXCR for clone calling, and kept in-frame beta chains. Rows matching on CDR3 protein sequence are summarized as one entry with the most common DNA and genes. TCRdb, not the original authors, processed these V and J calls. Counted in this sample were 400,000 to 600,000 distinct CDR3 sequences; 15% to 20% of them appeared once. The top ten hold roughly 29% of the sample.

The chain uses TRBV2 and TRBJ1-1, with TRBD1 identical over 7 junction bases. The receptor was isolated from a woman aged 30 to 39 with Graves' ophthalmopathy. The specimen sequenced was blood. The CDR3: CASSEITGVTEAFF. DNA sequence: TGTGCCAGCAGTGAGATAACAGGGGTCACTGAAGCTTTCTTT.